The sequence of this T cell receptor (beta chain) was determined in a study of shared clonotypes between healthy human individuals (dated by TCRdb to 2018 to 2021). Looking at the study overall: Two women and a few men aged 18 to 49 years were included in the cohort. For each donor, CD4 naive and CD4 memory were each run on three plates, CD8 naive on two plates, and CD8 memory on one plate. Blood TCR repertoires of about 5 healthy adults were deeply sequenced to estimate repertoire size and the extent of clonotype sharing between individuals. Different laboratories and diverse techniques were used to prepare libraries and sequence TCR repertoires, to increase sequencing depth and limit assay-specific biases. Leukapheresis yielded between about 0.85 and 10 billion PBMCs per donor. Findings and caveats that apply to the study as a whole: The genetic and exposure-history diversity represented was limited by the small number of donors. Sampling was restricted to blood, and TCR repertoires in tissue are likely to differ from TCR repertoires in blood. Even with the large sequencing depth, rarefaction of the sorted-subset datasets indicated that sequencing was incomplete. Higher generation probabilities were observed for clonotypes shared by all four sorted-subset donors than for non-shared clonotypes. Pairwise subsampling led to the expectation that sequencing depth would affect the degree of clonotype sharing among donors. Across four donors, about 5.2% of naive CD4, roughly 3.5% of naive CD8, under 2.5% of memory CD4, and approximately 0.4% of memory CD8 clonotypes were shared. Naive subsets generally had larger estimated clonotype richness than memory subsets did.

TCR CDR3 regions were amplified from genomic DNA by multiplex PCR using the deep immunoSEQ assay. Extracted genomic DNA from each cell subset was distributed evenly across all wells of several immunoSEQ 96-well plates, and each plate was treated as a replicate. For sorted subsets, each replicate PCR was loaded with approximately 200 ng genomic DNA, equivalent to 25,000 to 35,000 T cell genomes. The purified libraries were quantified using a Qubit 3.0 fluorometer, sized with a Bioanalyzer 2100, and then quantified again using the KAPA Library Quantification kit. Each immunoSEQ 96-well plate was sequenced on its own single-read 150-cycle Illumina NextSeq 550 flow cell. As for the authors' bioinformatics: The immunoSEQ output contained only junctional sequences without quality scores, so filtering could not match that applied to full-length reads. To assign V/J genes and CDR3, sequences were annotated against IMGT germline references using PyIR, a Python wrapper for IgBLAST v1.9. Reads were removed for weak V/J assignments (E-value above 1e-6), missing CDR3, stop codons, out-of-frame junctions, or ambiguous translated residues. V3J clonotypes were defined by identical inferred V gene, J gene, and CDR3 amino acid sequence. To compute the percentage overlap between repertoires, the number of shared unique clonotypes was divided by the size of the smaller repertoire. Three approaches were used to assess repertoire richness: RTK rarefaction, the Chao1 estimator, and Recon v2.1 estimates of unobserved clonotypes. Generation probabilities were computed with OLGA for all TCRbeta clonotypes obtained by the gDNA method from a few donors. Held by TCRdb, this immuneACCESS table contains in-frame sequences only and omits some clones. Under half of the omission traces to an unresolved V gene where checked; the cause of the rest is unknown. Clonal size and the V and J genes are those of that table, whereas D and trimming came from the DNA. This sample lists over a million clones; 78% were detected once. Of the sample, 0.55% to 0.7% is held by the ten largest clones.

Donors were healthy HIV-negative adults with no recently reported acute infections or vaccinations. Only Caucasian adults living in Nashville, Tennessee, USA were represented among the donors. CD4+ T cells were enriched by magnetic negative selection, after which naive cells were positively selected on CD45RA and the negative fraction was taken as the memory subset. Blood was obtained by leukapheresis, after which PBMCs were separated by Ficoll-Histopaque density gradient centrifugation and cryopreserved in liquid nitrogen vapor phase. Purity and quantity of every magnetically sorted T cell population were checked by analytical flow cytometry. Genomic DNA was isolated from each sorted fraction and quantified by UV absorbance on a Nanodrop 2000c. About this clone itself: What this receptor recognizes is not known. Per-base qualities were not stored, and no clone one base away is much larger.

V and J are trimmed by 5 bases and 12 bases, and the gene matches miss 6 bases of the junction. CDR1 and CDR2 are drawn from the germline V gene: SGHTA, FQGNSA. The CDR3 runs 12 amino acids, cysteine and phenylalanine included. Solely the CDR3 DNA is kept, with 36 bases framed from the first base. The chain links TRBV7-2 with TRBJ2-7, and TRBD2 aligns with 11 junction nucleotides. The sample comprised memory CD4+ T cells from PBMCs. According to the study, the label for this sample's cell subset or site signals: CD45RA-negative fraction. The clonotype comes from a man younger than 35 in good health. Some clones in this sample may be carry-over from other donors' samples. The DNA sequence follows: TGTGCCAGCAGCCCCGGACTAGCGGGCCCGTACTTC. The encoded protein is CASSPGLAGPYF.